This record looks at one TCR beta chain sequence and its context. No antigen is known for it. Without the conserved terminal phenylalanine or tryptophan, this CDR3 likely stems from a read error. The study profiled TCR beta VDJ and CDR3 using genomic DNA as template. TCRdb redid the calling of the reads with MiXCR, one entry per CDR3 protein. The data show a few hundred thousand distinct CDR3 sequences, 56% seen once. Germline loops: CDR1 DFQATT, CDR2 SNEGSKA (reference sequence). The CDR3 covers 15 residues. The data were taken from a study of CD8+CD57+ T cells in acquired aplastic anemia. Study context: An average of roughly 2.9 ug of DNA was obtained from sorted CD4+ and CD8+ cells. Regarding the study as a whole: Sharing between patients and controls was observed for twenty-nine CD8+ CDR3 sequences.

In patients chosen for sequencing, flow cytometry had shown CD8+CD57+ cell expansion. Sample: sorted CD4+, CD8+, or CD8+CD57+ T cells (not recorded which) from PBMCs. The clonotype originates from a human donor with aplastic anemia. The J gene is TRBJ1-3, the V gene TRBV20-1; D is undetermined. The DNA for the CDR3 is TGCAGTGCTTCGAGCCGGACCCGCTCTGGAAGCACCATATATCTT. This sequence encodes CSASSRTRSGSTIYL.